Each of the 29 T cell receptor beta chains below was sequenced from the same sample in a study of regulatory T cells in long-lasting Graves disease (dated by TCRdb to 2020 to 2023). The library was generated by multiplex PCR. The sequencer was an Illumina HiSeq 4000. CDR3 regions were amplified by Arm-PCR with iRepertoire HTBI primers to construct TCR beta libraries. TCRdb ran its own pipeline on the public reads, namely fastp trimming at Q25 and MiXCR clone calling, and kept in-frame beta chains. Entries that share a CDR3 protein sequence are merged under the most common genes and DNA. The sample table contains about 660,000 distinct CDR3 sequences; only one count was recorded for 25% to 35% of them. The ten largest clones take up 40% to 55% of the sample. The time point label corresponds to: persistent/refractory GD, antithyroid drugs over 5 years with positive TRAb. RNA was extracted from PBMCs in TRIzol for both TCR sequencing and RNA sequencing.

This specimen was peripheral blood mononuclear cells (PBMCs), taken when the disease was refractory, from a patient treated with antithyroid drugs. Receptors were obtained from a female donor with Graves disease.

V usage is TRBV6-1 and J usage is TRBJ1-1, with 8 bases fitting TRBD1. The CDR3 covers 16 residues. V lost 10 bases, J lost 0 bases, and 13 bases stayed unmatched. Germline V gene lookup returns CDR1 MNHNS and CDR2 SASEGT. Here the CDR3 DNA reads TGTGCCATCCGTGAAGGACAGGGCCTTCTGAACACTGAAGCTTTCTTT. Residues: CAIREGQGLLNTEAFF.

This clonotype has only a few counts. The V gene is TRBV11-2, the J gene TRBJ1-1, with 8 bases lining up with TRBD1. The CDR3 is made up of 14 amino acids. Trimming cost V 4 bases and J 4 bases; bases outside gene matches: 5. Germline CDR1 SGHAT, CDR2 FQNNGV. The DNA for the CDR3 is TGTGCCAGCAGCTGGACAGGGTTCAGCACTGAAGCTTTCTTT. Translation: CASSWTGFSTEAFF.

This clonotype turned up a few times. This chain joins TRBV10-1 and TRBJ1-1; 8 positions match TRBD1. The ends lost 6 bases at V and 1 base at J; junction bases unmatched: 7. The CDR3 spans 15 residues. CDR1 is WNHNN, CDR2 SYGVQD, per germline (reference sequence). DNA of the CDR3: TGCGCCAGCAGCACAGGGGGAGCGGGGAACACTGAAGCTTTCTTT. This translates into CASSTGGAGNTEAFF.

V is TRBV7-9 and J is TRBJ1-5; D remains ambiguous. CDR1 SEHNR and CDR2 FQNEAQ come from the germline V gene (reference sequence). V lost 4 bases to trimming and J lost 9 bases, with 10 bases between them. CDR3 length equals 12 residues. The CDR3 sequence: CASSSRVWPQHF. The CDR3 DNA reads as TGTGCCAGCAGCTCCCGGGTGTGGCCCCAGCATTTT.

The gene calls are TRBV18 and TRBJ1-2, with 8 bases matching TRBD1. From germline, CDR1 is KGHSH and CDR2 LQKENI. There are 15 residues in the CDR3. The ends lost 2 bases at V and 5 bases at J; junction bases unmatched: 7. CDR3 protein: CASSPTSDREYGYTF. The CDR3 DNA reads TGTGCCAGCTCACCAACCTCGGACAGGGAGTATGGCTACACCTTC.

This clonotype was seen a few times. V usage is TRBV20-1 and J usage is TRBJ2-1; 13 positions match TRBD2. The V gene's germline CDR1 is DFQATT and CDR2 SNEGSKA (reference sequence). CDR3 length: 16 residues. V trimming: 5 bases; J trimming: 1 base; junction bases outside the gene matches: 5. CDR3 residues: CSAFPTSGRSYNEQFF. In DNA, the CDR3 is TGCAGTGCTTTTCCGACTAGCGGGAGGTCCTACAATGAGCAGTTCTTC.

J is TRBJ1-6 and V is TRBV10-1, with no clear D. Germline-derived CDR1 and CDR2 are WNHNN and SYGVQD (reference sequence). V shed 6 bases and J shed 5 bases, with 8 bases lying between them. This CDR3 is built from 13 residues. As DNA, the CDR3 is TGCGCCAGCAGGACCGATAATAATTCACCCCTCCACTTT. Translation: CASRTDNNSPLHF.

The table lists this clonotype with many counts. The CDR3 region has the DNA TGTGCCAGCAGTCGACCGGGACAGGTCGTACAGCCCCAGCATTTT. This encodes CASSRPGQVVQPQHF. V and J are TRBV6-1 and TRBJ1-5; 8 nucleotides align to TRBD1. The V gene's germline CDR1 is MNHNS and CDR2 SASEGT. With 5 bases clipped from V and 7 bases from J, the junction kept 10 bases outside the gene matches. The CDR3 runs 15 residues.

This clonotype has at least ten counts. The J gene is TRBJ2-7, the V gene TRBV6-1, with 7 positions matching TRBD2. The CDR3 totals 14 residues. V dropped 6 bases and J dropped 1; count of bases not matched to a gene: 6. The germline V gene encodes CDR1 MNHNS and CDR2 SASEGT. DNA for the CDR3: TGTGCCAGCAGGAGTAGCGGGCGGTCCTACGAGCAGTACTTC. Its protein product is CASRSSGRSYEQYF.

This chain links TRBV19 with TRBJ2-7; D unresolved. The CDR3 contains 14 residues. CDR1 LNHDA and CDR2 SQIVND come from the germline V gene (reference sequence). Trimming removed 3 bases at V and 0 bases at J, with 9 bases between. CDR3 sequence: CASSISDLSYEQYF. The CDR3 DNA reads as TGTGCCAGTAGTATTTCGGACCTCTCCTACGAGCAGTACTTC. Using reference TRBV19 and TRBJ2-7 for the parts outside the CDR3, the full variable domain is DGGITQSPKYLFRKEGQNVTLSCEQNLNHDAMYWYRQDPGQGLRLIYYSQIVNDFQKGDIAEGYSVSREKKESFPLTVTSAQKNPTAFYLCASSISDLSYEQYFGPGTRLTVT.

The CDR3 spells CSVYTFHGYTF. As DNA, the CDR3 is TGCAGCGTTTATACCTTCCATGGCTACACCTTC. The chain joins TRBV29-1 to TRBJ1-2, with D unresolved. The germline V gene has CDR1 SQVTM and CDR2 ANQGSEA. This CDR3 is built from 11 residues. V lost 5 bases, J lost 6 bases, and 10 bases lay in between. Full variable domain (outside the CDR3, taken from reference TRBV29-1 and TRBJ1-2): SAVISQKPSRDICQRGTSLTIQCQVDSQVTMMFWYRQQPGQSLTLIATANQGSEATYESGFVIDKFPISRPNLTFSTLTVSNMSPEDSSIYLCSVYTFHGYTFGSGTRLTVV.

This clonotype was seen a handful of times. V usage is TRBV20-1 and J usage is TRBJ2-5; 12 bases match TRBD2. Germline CDR1 and CDR2: DFQATT and SNEGSKA (reference sequence). The CDR3 is 14 amino acids. With V trimmed by 5 bases and J by 4 bases, 5 bases remained unmatched. CDR3 nucleotides: TGCAGTGCTTCTAGCGGGGGGGAGAGAGAGACCCAGTACTTC. Encoded protein: CSASSGGERETQYF.

The chain uses TRBV12-3 or TRBV12-4 and TRBJ1-5; D may be TRBD1 (6 bases). V lost 6 bases, J lost 0 bases, and 12 bases lay in between. The CDR3 spans 15 residues. The CDR3 loop reads CASSSPRGSNQPQHF. Written as DNA, the CDR3 is TGTGCCAGCAGCTCACCCAGGGGTAGCAATCAGCCCCAGCATTTT.

About this clonotype itself: The junction departs from the called germline gene at one end, perhaps through a read error. This chain uses TRBV11-2 with TRBJ2-5; D is undetermined. Germline V gives CDR1 SGHAT, CDR2 FQNNGV. The CDR3 runs to 16 residues. CDR3 in amino acids: CASSQIPPSLGPTQYF. CDR3 in DNA: TGCGCCAGCAGCCAGATCCCCCCAAGCCTGGGCCCGACCCAGTACTTC.

This clonotype came up a few times. The chain carries TRBV29-1 and TRBJ1-2; D ambiguous. With 1 base removed from V and 8 bases from J, the gap between germline ends came to 20 bases. The CDR3 is 15 amino acids. In germline, CDR1 is SQVTM, CDR2 ANQGSEA. CDR3 DNA: TGCAGCGTTGAAGTGAGTCCAGCGCGCATGAGCGGCTACACCTTC. This gives the protein CSVEVSPARMSGYTF.

This clonotype was seen a few times. V usage is TRBV28 and J usage is TRBJ1-5, with D perhaps TRBD1 (6 bases). Between the trimmed V and J ends, which lost 2 bases and 0 bases, there was a span of 14 bases. The CDR3 covers 17 residues. The germline V gene encodes CDR1 MDHEN and CDR2 SYDVKM. CDR3 in DNA: TGTGCCAGCAGTTTACGTACGGGGGCTTATAGCAATCAGCCCCAGCATTTT. The encoded protein is CASSLRTGAYSNQPQHF.

This clonotype showed up just a few times. The V call is TRBV6-1, the J call TRBJ1-5; TRBD1 matches 10 bases. There are 15 residues in the CDR3. V gave up 6 bases and J gave up 6 bases; unmatched junction bases: 8. Germline CDR1 MNHNS, CDR2 SASEGT. This chain's CDR3 is CASRSGQGSSQPQHF. DNA of the CDR3: TGTGCCAGCAGGTCGGGACAGGGGAGTTCTCAGCCCCAGCATTTT.

CDR3 nucleotide sequence: TGTGCCAGCAGCCCCATGCAGGGGCCGAACACTGAAGCTTTCTTT. The encoded protein is CASSPMQGPNTEAFF. This rearrangement joins TRBV13 to TRBJ1-1, with a tentative D call TRBD1 (6 bases). CDR1 and CDR2 (germline): PRHDT, FYEKMQ (reference sequence). Deletions cut 5 bases from V and 1 base from J, with 14 bases between. This CDR3 region has 15 residues. Filled out from reference TRBV13 and TRBJ1-1, the complete variable domain reads AAGVIQSPRHLIKEKRETATLKCYPIPRHDTVYWYQQGPGQDPQFLISFYEKMQSDKGSIPDRFSAQQFSDYHSELNMSSLELGDSALYFCASSPMQGPNTEAFFGQGTRLTVV.

As concerns this clonotype: A much larger clone differs from this one at a single base, so this may be a read error. The J gene is TRBJ1-6, the V gene TRBV12-5; D not resolved. CDR1 is LGHNT, CDR2 FRNRAP, per germline. The CDR3 runs to 14 residues. Trimming shortened V by 4 bases and J by 7 bases, and 11 bases separated the two germline ends. The CDR3 coding sequence is TGTGCTAGTGGTTGGGGAGTGACGAATTCACCCCTCCACTTT. This codes for CASGWGVTNSPLHF.

This chain joins TRBV11-2 and TRBJ2-3; maybe TRBD2 (5 bases). This CDR3 is built from 15 residues. The V end lost 4 bases, the J end lost 0 bases, and 11 bases lay between the germline ends. CDR1 SGHAT and CDR2 FQNNGV come from the germline V gene. Written as DNA, the CDR3 is TGTGCCAGCAGCTCGGGCCTAGCCAGCACAGATACGCAGTATTTT. It codes for CASSSGLASTDTQYF. Full variable domain (remainder filled in from reference TRBV11-2 and TRBJ2-3): EAGVAQSPRYKIIEKRQSVAFWCNPISGHATLYWYQQILGQGPKLLIQFQNNGVVDDSQLPKDRFSAERLKGVDSTLKIQPAKLEDSAVYLCASSSGLASTDTQYFGPGTRLTVL.

This clonotype was recorded a few times. The chain carries TRBV27 and TRBJ1-1; D is ambiguous. This CDR3 is built from 15 residues. With 0 bases removed from V and 7 bases from J, the gap between germline ends came to 15 bases. In germline, CDR1 is MNHEY, CDR2 SMNVEV (reference sequence). The chain's CDR3 is CASSLSWAGSVEAFF. The CDR3 DNA reads as TGTGCCAGCAGTTTATCCTGGGCGGGTTCCGTTGAAGCTTTCTTT.

This sequence joins TRBV9 and TRBJ2-5; D tentatively reads TRBD1 or TRBD2 (7 bases each). This CDR3 region has 16 residues. Germline V gene sequence: CDR1 SGDLS, CDR2 YYNGEE. Between the trimmed V and J ends, which lost 3 bases and 0 bases, there was a span of 15 bases. CDR3 bases: TGTGCCAGCAGCGAGGGGGCTAGCGGATACCAAGAGACCCAGTACTTC. It translates to CASSEGASGYQETQYF.

The chain joins TRBV19 to TRBJ2-7; 9 bases are shared with TRBD1. This CDR3 comprises 17 residues. Germline V CDR1 and CDR2: LNHDA, SQIVND (reference sequence). J gave up 7 bases and V 6 bases, and 19 bases lay outside the gene matches. CDR3 bases: TGTGCCAGTAGAGACAAAGGGACAGGGTCCTATCCCTGGGAGCAGTACTTC. It yields the protein CASRDKGTGSYPWEQYF.

In this sample, this clonotype turned up many times. V and J are TRBV20-1 and TRBJ2-7, with no clear D. The germline CDR1 and CDR2 sequences are DFQATT and SNEGSKA (reference sequence). With 3 bases removed from V and 5 bases from J, the gap between germline ends came to 11 bases. The length of the CDR3 is 12 residues. CDR3 coding DNA: TGCAGTGCTAGCCTGGACGCCAACGAGCAGTACTTC. Its translation is CSASLDANEQYF.

At least ten counts were recorded for this clonotype. This chain uses TRBV12-3 or TRBV12-4 with TRBJ1-1; D is unresolved. The CDR3 spans 15 residues. V dropped 5 bases and J dropped 5 bases, with 18 bases sitting between them. The CDR3 spells CASSPMQRLETEAFF. CDR3 nucleotide sequence: TGTGCCAGCAGTCCAATGCAGAGACTGGAGACTGAAGCTTTCTTT.

In its sample, this clonotype was seen many times. The V gene is TRBV2, the J gene TRBJ1-2; 9 bases line up with TRBD1. Germline lookup yields CDR1 SNHLY and CDR2 FYNNEI. The CDR3 has 14 residues. V was clipped by 6 bases and J by 6 bases; unmatched bases: 8. This CDR3 reads CASRRTGVMDGYTF. The CDR3 region has the DNA TGTGCCAGCAGGAGGACAGGGGTCATGGATGGCTACACCTTC.

In this sample, this clonotype turned up a few times. The chain is built from TRBV6-1 and TRBJ1-1; 7 nucleotides match TRBD1. CDR1 and CDR2 (germline): MNHNS, SASEGT. The trim removed 6 bases at V and 4 bases at J, leaving 11 bases unmatched. The CDR3 totals 15 residues. DNA for the CDR3: TGTGCCAGCAGGACGAACAGGGGTAGGAGCACTGAAGCTTTCTTT. Translated: CASRTNRGRSTEAFF.

This clonotype was observed many times. The gene calls are TRBV11-2 and TRBJ1-4; D perhaps matches TRBD1 (5 bases). CDR1 SGHAT and CDR2 FQNNGV come from the germline V gene. CDR3 length: 14 amino acids. Trimming removed 4 bases at V and 8 bases at J, with 14 bases between. In nucleotides, the CDR3 is TGTGCCAGCAGCTCCAACCGACAGAGCGAAAAACTGTTTTTT. Translating gives CASSSNRQSEKLFF.

The chain is built from TRBV6-1 and TRBJ1-1; weak D call: TRBD1 (5 bases). CDR1 is MNHNS and CDR2 is SASEGT in the germline V gene. V was pared by 8 bases and J by 0 bases, with 13 bases between. The CDR3 has 14 residues. The CDR3 DNA sequence: TGTGCCAGCCCTACGGGACCGTTGAACACTGAAGCTTTCTTT. Protein product: CASPTGPLNTEAFF.